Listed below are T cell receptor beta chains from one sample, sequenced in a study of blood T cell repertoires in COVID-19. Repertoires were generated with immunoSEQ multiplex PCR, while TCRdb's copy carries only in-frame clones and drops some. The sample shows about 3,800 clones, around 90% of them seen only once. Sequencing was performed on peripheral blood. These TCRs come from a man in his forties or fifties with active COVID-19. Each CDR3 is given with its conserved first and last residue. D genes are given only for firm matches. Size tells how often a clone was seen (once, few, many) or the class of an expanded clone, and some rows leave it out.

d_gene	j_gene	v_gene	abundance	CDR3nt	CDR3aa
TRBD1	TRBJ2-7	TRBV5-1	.	TGCGCCAGCAGGCCGGGACAGAACTACGAGCAGTACTTC	CASRPGQNYEQYF
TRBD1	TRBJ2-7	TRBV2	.	TGTGCCAGCAGTGGGGACAGACTTTACGAGCAGTACTTC	CASSGDRLYEQYF
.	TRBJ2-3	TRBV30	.	TGTGCCTGGAGTGGGGCGGGAAGCACAGATACGCAGTATTTT	CAWSGAGSTDTQYF
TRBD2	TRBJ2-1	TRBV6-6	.	TGTGCCAGCAGTCCCTGGACTAGCGGGACCTCACTATCCTACAATGAGCAGTTCTTC	CASSPWTSGTSLSYNEQFF
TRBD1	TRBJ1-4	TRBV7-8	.	TGTGCCAGCAGCTTAGATCCAGGGGGACAGCATACTAATGAAAAACTGTTTTTT	CASSLDPGGQHTNEKLFF
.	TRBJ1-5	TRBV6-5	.	TGTGCCAGCACCAGGGGCGAGAATCAGCCCCAGCATTTT	CASTRGENQPQHF
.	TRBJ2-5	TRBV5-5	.	TGTGCCAGCAGCGGGATGGACACAGAAGAGACCCAGTACTTC	CASSGMDTEETQYF
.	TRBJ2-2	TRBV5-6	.	TGTGCCAGCAGCTTGGGTCCGGACACCGGGGAGCTGTTTTTT	CASSLGPDTGELFF
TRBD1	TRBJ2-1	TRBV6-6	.	TGTGCCAGCAGTTACTCTACCGGGACAGCGTACAATGAGCAGTTCTTC	CASSYSTGTAYNEQFF
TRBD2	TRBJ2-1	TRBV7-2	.	TGTGCCAGCAGCCTGGAGTTCGGGAGGGCGGGGGAGCAGTTCTTC	CASSLEFGRAGEQFF
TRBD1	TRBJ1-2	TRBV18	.	TGTGCCAGCTCACCAACGGACAGGAACTATGGCTACACCTTC	CASSPTDRNYGYTF
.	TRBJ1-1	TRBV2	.	TGTGCCAGTAGTAACCCCGGGATACCAGGGGACACTGAAGCTTTCTTT	CASSNPGIPGDTEAFF
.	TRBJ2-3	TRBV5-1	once	TGCGCCAGCAGCTTCGGGGGATTCACAGATACGCAGTATTTT	CASSFGGFTDTQYF
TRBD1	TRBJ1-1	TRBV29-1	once	TGCAGCGGAGGGGGACAGGGAAGGACTGAAGCTTTCTTT	CSGGGQGRTEAFF
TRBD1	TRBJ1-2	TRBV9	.	TGTGCCAGCAGCGTAGTGAGGGACAGGGAGGTAGACTATGGCTACACCTTC	CASSVVRDREVDYGYTF
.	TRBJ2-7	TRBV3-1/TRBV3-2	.	TGTGCCAGCAGCCAAGAGAGAGCGAGCGGGTTACCCTACGAGCAGTACTTC	CASSQERASGLPYEQYF
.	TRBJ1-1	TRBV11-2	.	TGTGCCAGCAGCTTCCCCCCCCCGAAGCAAGCTTTCTTT	CASSFPPPKQAFF
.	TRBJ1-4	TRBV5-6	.	TGTGCCAGCAGTAAAAACAGGGCAACTAATGAAAAACTGTTTTTT	CASSKNRATNEKLFF
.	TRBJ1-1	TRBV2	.	TGTGCCAGCAGTGGGCCCCCGGGGGGCAACACTGAAGCTTTCTTT	CASSGPPGGNTEAFF
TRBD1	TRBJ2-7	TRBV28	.	TGTGCCAGCAGTTACGGGACAGTGATAGCCTACGAGCAGTACTTC	CASSYGTVIAYEQYF
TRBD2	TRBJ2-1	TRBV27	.	TGTGCCAGCAGTGCGACCTCTAGCGGGAGGGCTCGGCGTGAGCAGTTCTTC	CASSATSSGRARREQFF
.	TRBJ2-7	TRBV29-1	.	TGCAGCGTTGGCGGTCCTGGCTACGAGCAGTACTTC	CSVGGPGYEQYF
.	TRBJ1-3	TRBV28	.	TGTGCCAGCAGTCCCCCACTGATCTCTGGAAACACCATATATTTT	CASSPPLISGNTIYF